This entry lists 24 T cell receptor beta chains sequenced from one sample in a study of neurological immune-mediated disorders. TCRdb re-derived calls from the 5' RACE reads in MiXCR, one entry per CDR3 protein. The table shows fewer than 45,000 distinct CDR3 sequences, with almost 7.5% occurring only once. What was sequenced was PBMCs. The receptors here all came from a woman in her thirties or forties in good health.

The chain combines TRBV29-1 with TRBJ2-5, with D perhaps matching TRBD1 (5 bases). Germline CDR1 is SQVTM and CDR2 is ANQGSEA. V was cut by 3 bases and J by 0 bases, with 8 bases left in between. This CDR3 has 13 residues. The CDR3 is CSVEPGNQETQYF. In DNA, the CDR3 is TGCAGCGTTGAGCCAGGGAACCAAGAGACCCAGTACTTC.

This clonotype was seen repeatedly, ten times or more. V usage is TRBV6-2 or TRBV6-3 and J usage is TRBJ2-5; perhaps D is TRBD1 or TRBD2 (5 bases each). CDR1 and CDR2 (germline): MNHEY, SVGEGT. V lost 6 bases to trimming and J lost 4 bases, with 15 bases between them. The CDR3 runs to 14 residues. The CDR3 protein is CASSRTPGGETQYF. The CDR3 DNA sequence: TGTGCCAGCAGCCGGACACCTGGGGGAGAGACCCAGTACTTC.

This clonotype has ten or more counts. The rearrangement joins TRBV20-1 to TRBJ1-4; 7 nucleotides align to TRBD1. J lost 5 bases, V lost 5 bases, and 5 bases had no gene match. This CDR3 is 13 amino acids long. The V gene's germline CDR1 is DFQATT and CDR2 SNEGSKA (reference sequence). As DNA, the CDR3 is TGCAGTGCTTCGACAGGGCTGAATGAAAAACTGTTTTTT. Its protein product is CSASTGLNEKLFF.

This clonotype has at least ten counts. This chain connects TRBV20-1 to TRBJ2-5, with 12 bases aligning to TRBD1. Unmatched junction bases numbered 3, after V lost 5 bases and J lost 5 bases. In germline, CDR1 is DFQATT, CDR2 SNEGSKA (reference sequence). The CDR3 contains 13 residues. DNA for the CDR3: TGCAGTGCTGGGACAGGGGGCGAGGAGACCCAGTACTTC. Protein product: CSAGTGGEETQYF.

This clonotype was detected many times. The rearrangement uses TRBV12-3 or TRBV12-4 and TRBJ2-1; D call uncertain. V lost 2 bases and J 0 bases, leaving 2 bases between the germline ends. The CDR3 is 13 residues long. The CDR3 bases are TGTGCCAGCAGTTTAAACTCCTACAATGAGCAGTTCTTC. This translates into CASSLNSYNEQFF.

V is TRBV6-6 and J is TRBJ2-4; D ambiguous. Germline V gene lookup returns CDR1 MNHNY and CDR2 SVGAGI (reference sequence). V was trimmed by 6 bases and J by 3 bases, leaving 15 bases between them. This CDR3 has 15 residues. The CDR3 sequence is CASSLATARKNIQYF. The DNA of the CDR3 is TGTGCCAGCAGCTTGGCTACGGCACGCAAAAACATTCAGTACTTC.

This clonotype appeared many times. The chain is built from TRBV7-8 and TRBJ2-1, with a possible D match to TRBD2 (6 bases). The CDR3 runs 18 residues. Germline assignment: CDR1 SGHVS and CDR2 FQNEAQ. V was cut by 1 base and J by 0 bases, with 16 bases left in between. CDR3 in amino acids: CASSLDGSGEGSYNEQFF. The CDR3 DNA sequence: TGTGCCAGCAGCTTAGACGGGTCGGGAGAGGGCTCCTACAATGAGCAGTTCTTC.

This clonotype appeared many times. The J gene is TRBJ2-7, the V gene TRBV9, with D possibly being TRBD2 (7 bases). This CDR3 contains 15 residues. Germline CDR1 reads SGDLS; CDR2 reads YYNGEE. Trimming cost V 4 bases and J 4 bases, with 18 bases left between them. This CDR3 reads CASSPSGRGGYEQYF. Written as DNA, the CDR3 is TGTGCCAGCAGCCCCAGTGGTAGGGGGGGTTACGAGCAGTACTTC.

Remarks on this clonotype: This may arise from a read error, as a much more abundant clone is one base away. The chain uses TRBV5-1 and TRBJ2-1; the D gene is possibly TRBD1 (6 bases). Trimming stripped 7 bases from V and 7 bases from J, with 21 bases between. This CDR3 is built from 15 residues. CDR1 is SGHRS, CDR2 YFSETQ, per germline. This chain's CDR3 is CASRPPGDLGNEQFF. The CDR3 nucleotides are TGCGCCAGCCGCCCACCAGGGGATTTAGGTAATGAGCAGTTCTTC.

This clonotype was seen repeatedly, ten times or more. The chain has TRBV9 and TRBJ1-2; D not certain. CDR1 and CDR2 from the germline V gene are SGDLS and YYNGEE. The CDR3 totals 16 residues. V was cut by 0 bases and J by 0 bases, with 12 bases left in between. DNA of the CDR3: TGTGCCAGCAGCGTAGGGGGAACAGCAGCTAACTATGGCTACACCTTC. This codes for CASSVGGTAANYGYTF.

This rearrangement joins TRBV5-1 to TRBJ2-7, with 11 bases that match TRBD2. The junction had 4 bases not matched to a gene; V was cut back by 1 base and J by 4 bases. The CDR3 contains 15 residues. Germline V gene data show CDR1 as SGHRS and CDR2 as YFSETQ. The CDR3 coding sequence is TGCGCCAGCAGCTTGTCACTAGCGGGAGATTACGAGCAGTACTTC. As protein: CASSLSLAGDYEQYF. Full variable domain (rest looked up from reference TRBV5-1 and TRBJ2-7): KAGVTQTPRYLIKTRGQQVTLSCSPISGHRSVSWYQQTPGQGLQFLFEYFSETQRNKGNFPGRFSGRQFSNSRSEMNVSTLELGDSALYLCASSLSLAGDYEQYFGPGTRLTVT.

By frequency in the sample, this clonotype is medium-sized (0.01 to 0.1%). J is TRBJ2-3 and V is TRBV29-1; D unclear. Between the trimmed V and J ends, which lost 7 bases and 4 bases, there was a span of 9 bases. The CDR3 is 11 residues long. Germline CDR1 and CDR2: SQVTM and ANQGSEA. CDR3 protein: CSGAEADTQYF. Here the CDR3 DNA reads TGCAGCGGGGCCGAGGCAGATACGCAGTATTTT.

This clonotype was detected many times. The chain recombines TRBV7-9 with TRBJ2-5; 13 bases are a match to TRBD2. The CDR3 has 16 residues. Germline V gives CDR1 SEHNR, CDR2 FQNEAQ (reference sequence). Trimming at V came to 5 bases and at J to 1 base, leaving 4 bases not matched to a gene. The chain's CDR3 is CASSVGLAGVQETQYF. In DNA form, the CDR3 reads TGTGCCAGCAGCGTAGGACTAGCGGGGGTCCAAGAGACCCAGTACTTC.

This clonotype came up many times. The V gene is TRBV19, the J gene TRBJ1-5; D perhaps matches TRBD1 (6 bases). Looked up from germline, CDR1 is LNHDA and CDR2 is SQIVND (reference sequence). This CDR3 spans 16 amino acids. Trimming pared 4 bases from V and 1 base from J, leaving 14 bases between. Here the CDR3 reads CASSKAGHLSNQPQHF. CDR3 nucleotide sequence: TGTGCCAGTAGTAAGGCGGGACATCTCAGCAATCAGCCCCAGCATTTT.

On this clonotype: This may come from a read error, since a much larger clone is one base off. The chain employs TRBV2 and TRBJ2-1, with D unresolved. CDR3 length: 11 amino acids. V was clipped by 8 bases and J by 5 bases, with 7 bases between them. The V gene's germline CDR1 is SNHLY and CDR2 FYNNEI. The CDR3 region has the DNA TGTGCCAGCGGCCTGGACAATGAGCAGTTCTTC. This gives the protein CASGLDNEQFF.

Ten or more counts support this clonotype. The chain carries TRBV6-1 and TRBJ2-7, with TRBD2 matching over 15 bases. The CDR3 spans 18 residues. Germline CDR1 reads MNHNS; CDR2 reads SASEGT. V gave up 5 bases and J gave up 3 bases; unmatched junction bases: 11. The CDR3 nucleotides are TGTGCCAGCAGTTCAACTGGGACTAGCGGGAGGAGATACTACGAGCAGTACTTC. This gives the protein CASSSTGTSGRRYYEQYF.

This clonotype has at least ten counts. The rearrangement joins TRBV3-1 to TRBJ1-1, with a weak D call TRBD1 (6 bases). The CDR3 is made up of 13 amino acids. V lost 4 bases and J lost 5, with 11 bases in between. In germline, CDR1 is LGHDT, CDR2 YNNKEL (reference sequence). The CDR3 loop reads CASSRGDKTEAFF. The CDR3 nucleotides read TGTGCCAGCAGCCGGGGGGACAAAACTGAAGCTTTCTTT.

This clonotype has at least ten counts. This chain's CDR3 is CATTRPDGNPPYGYTF. Here the CDR3 DNA reads TGTGCCACAACCCGCCCGGACGGCAACCCACCCTATGGCTACACCTTC. The chain links TRBV6-5 to TRBJ1-2; D is unclear. CDR3 length equals 16 residues. With 10 bases removed from V and 4 bases from J, the gap between germline ends came to 25 bases. Germline-derived CDR1 and CDR2 are MNHEY and SVGAGI.

This clonotype was recorded many times. The chain couples TRBV5-1 to TRBJ1-4; D may be TRBD1 (6 bases). This CDR3 contains 15 residues. V lost 0 bases, J lost 5 bases, and 11 bases lay in between. Germline loops: CDR1 SGHRS, CDR2 YFSETQ. The CDR3 reads CASSLAGRGNEKLFF. CDR3 DNA: TGCGCCAGCAGCTTGGCCGGCAGGGGAAATGAAAAACTGTTTTTT. The entire variable domain, with the rest obtained from reference TRBV5-1 and TRBJ1-4, is as follows: KAGVTQTPRYLIKTRGQQVTLSCSPISGHRSVSWYQQTPGQGLQFLFEYFSETQRNKGNFPGRFSGRQFSNSRSEMNVSTLELGDSALYLCASSLAGRGNEKLFFGSGTQLSVL.

Turning to this clonotype: One junction end disagrees with the germline gene, perhaps due to a read error. The chain has TRBV5-6 and TRBJ2-1; the match to TRBD2 covers 14 bases. Germline CDR1 and CDR2: SGHDT and YYEEEE. The CDR3 contains 19 residues. The CDR3 reads CGSSPRTSGGPAFYNEQFF. DNA for the CDR3: TGTGGCAGCAGCCCCAGGACTAGCGGGGGGCCTGCCTTCTACAATGAGCAGTTCTTC.

Many counts were recorded for this clonotype. CDR3 coding DNA: TGCGCCAGCAGCCCCCCGCGGACCCAATCTACCGGGGAGCTGTTTTTT. It encodes CASSPPRTQSTGELFF. This chain uses TRBV5-1 with TRBJ2-2; no firm D call. This CDR3 comprises 16 residues. The germline gives CDR1 SGHRS, CDR2 YFSETQ. V was pared by 4 bases and J by 5 bases, with 18 bases between.

This clonotype was found many times. The chain recombines TRBV15 with TRBJ2-4, with 8 bases fitting TRBD1. V trimming: 5 bases; J trimming: 6 bases; junction bases outside the gene matches: 18. CDR1 and CDR2 (germline): LNHNV, YYDKDF (reference sequence). This CDR3 is 18 amino acids long. CDR3 DNA sequence: TGTGCCACCAGCGTAGGATCCTCGTGGCAGGGGGCAAGAAACATTCAGTACTTC. Residues: CATSVGSSWQGARNIQYF.

This clonotype was counted many times. CDR3 in amino acids: CASSLGRNNQPQHF. Written as DNA, the CDR3 is TGTGCCAGCAGCTTAGGTAGAAACAATCAGCCCCAGCATTTT. This chain links TRBV5-6 with TRBJ1-5; no firm D call. From germline, CDR1 is SGHDT and CDR2 YYEEEE. V lost 2 bases to trimming and J lost 3 bases, with 9 bases between them. The length of the CDR3 is 14 residues.

This clonotype was counted at least ten times. V and J are TRBV25-1 and TRBJ1-2; D unclear. V lost 1 base and J 8 bases, leaving 14 bases between the germline ends. Germline V gives CDR1 MGHDK, CDR2 SYGVNS. The CDR3 loop spans 14 amino acids. The CDR3 sequence is CASSESARVGGYTF. The CDR3 DNA reads TGTGCCAGCAGTGAATCCGCAAGGGTCGGAGGCTACACCTTC.